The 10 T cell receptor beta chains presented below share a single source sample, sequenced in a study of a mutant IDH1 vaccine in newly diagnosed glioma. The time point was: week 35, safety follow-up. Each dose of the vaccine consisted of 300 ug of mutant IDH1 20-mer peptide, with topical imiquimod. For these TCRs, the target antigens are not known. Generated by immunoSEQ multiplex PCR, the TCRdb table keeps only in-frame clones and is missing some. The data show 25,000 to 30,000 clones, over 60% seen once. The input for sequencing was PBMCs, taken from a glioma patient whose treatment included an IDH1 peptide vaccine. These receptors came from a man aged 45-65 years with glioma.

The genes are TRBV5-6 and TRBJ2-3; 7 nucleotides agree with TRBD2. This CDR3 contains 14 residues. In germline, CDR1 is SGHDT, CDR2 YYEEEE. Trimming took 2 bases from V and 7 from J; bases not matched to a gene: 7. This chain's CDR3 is CASSFRGEDYTQYF. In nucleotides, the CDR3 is TGTGCCAGCAGCTTCCGGGGGGAGGACTATACGCAGTATTTT.

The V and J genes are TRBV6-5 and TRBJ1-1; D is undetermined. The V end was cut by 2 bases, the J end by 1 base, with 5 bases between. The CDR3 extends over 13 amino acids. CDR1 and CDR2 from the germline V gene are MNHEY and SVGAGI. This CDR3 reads CASSYGENTEAFF. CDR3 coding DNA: TGTGCCAGCAGTTACGGGGAGAACACTGAAGCTTTCTTT.

CDR3 loop: CASSLAGQGVSYEQYF. CDR3 sequence (DNA): TGTGCCAGCAGCTTAGCAGGACAGGGGGTCTCCTACGAGCAGTACTTC. The V and J genes are TRBV11-3 and TRBJ2-7; 10 bases match TRBD1. Losses at the gene ends were 1 base for V and 0 bases for J; bases not matched to a gene: 3. The CDR3 is made up of 16 amino acids. In germline, CDR1 is SGHNT, CDR2 YENEEA.

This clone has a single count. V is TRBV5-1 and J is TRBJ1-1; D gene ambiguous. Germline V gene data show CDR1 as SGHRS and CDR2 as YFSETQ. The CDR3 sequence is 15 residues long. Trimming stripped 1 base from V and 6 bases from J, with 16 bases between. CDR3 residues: CASSLFVGGSAEAFF. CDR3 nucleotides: TGCGCCAGCAGCTTGTTTGTTGGAGGGTCTGCTGAAGCTTTCTTT.

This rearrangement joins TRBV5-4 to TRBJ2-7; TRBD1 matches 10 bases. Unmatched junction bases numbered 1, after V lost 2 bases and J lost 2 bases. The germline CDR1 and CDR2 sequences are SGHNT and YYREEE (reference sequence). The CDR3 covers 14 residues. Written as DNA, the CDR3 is TGTGCCAGCAGCTTAGACAGGGGGCCCTACGAGCAGTACTTC. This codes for CASSLDRGPYEQYF.

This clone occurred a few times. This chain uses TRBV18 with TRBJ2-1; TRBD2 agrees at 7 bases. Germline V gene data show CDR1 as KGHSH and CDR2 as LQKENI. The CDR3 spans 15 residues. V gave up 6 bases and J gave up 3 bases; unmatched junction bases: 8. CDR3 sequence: CASSPSGEIYNEQFF. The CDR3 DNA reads TGTGCCAGCTCTCCGAGCGGGGAAATCTACAATGAGCAGTTCTTC.

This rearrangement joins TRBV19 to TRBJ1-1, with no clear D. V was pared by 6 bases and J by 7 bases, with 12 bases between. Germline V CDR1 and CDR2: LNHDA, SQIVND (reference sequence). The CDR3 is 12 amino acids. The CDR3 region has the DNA TGTGCCAGTAGCTCCGACATCAATGAAGCTTTCTTT. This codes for CASSSDINEAFF.

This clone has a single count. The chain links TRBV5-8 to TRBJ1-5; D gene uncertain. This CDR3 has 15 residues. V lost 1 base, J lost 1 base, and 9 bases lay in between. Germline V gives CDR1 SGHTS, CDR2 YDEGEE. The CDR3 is CASSLYLLSNQPQHF. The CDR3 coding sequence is TGTGCCAGCAGCTTGTATCTATTGAGCAATCAGCCCCAGCATTTT.

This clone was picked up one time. The CDR3 DNA reads TGTGCCAGCAGCTTAGCAGCAGGGCCTATCTATGGCTACACCTTC. Residues: CASSLAAGPIYGYTF. The genes are TRBV13 and TRBJ1-2, with D tentatively TRBD1 (5 bases). The germline CDR1 and CDR2 sequences are PRHDT and FYEKMQ (reference sequence). V gave up 1 base and J gave up 4 bases, with 13 bases separating them. The CDR3 is 15 amino acids.

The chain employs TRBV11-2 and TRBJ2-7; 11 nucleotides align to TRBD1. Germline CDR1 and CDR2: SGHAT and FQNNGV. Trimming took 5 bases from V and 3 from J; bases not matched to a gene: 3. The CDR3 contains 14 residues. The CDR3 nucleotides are TGTGCCAGCAGCCCGGGACAGGGGGTCTACGAGCAGTACTTC. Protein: CASSPGQGVYEQYF.